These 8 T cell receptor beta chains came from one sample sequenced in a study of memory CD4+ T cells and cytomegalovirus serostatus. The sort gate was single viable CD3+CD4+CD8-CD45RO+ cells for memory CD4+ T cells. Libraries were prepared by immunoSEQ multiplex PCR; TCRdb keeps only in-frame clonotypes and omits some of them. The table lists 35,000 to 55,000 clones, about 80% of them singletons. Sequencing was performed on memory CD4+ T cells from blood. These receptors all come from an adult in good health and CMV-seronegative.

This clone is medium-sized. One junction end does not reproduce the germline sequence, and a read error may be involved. CDR3 amino acids: CASTPVVF. As DNA, the CDR3 is TGTGCCAGCACCCCGGTCGTCTTC. This chain uses TRBV27 with TRBJ2-1; D is undetermined. Germline lookup yields CDR1 MNHEY and CDR2 SMNVEV (reference sequence). This CDR3 has 8 amino acids.

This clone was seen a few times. The CDR3 DNA sequence: TGTGCCAGCAGCGCTCCATCGAACACTGAAGCTTTCTTT. It yields the protein CASSAPSNTEAFF. This chain uses TRBV5-4 with TRBJ1-1; D uncertain. Trimming took off 4 bases at V and 1 base at J, with 8 bases between the two ends. Germline V gene lookup returns CDR1 SGHNT and CDR2 YYREEE (reference sequence). CDR3 length: 13 residues.

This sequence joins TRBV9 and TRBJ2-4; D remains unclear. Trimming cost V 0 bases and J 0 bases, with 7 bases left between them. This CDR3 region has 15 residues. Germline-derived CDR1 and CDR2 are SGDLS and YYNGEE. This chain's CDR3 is CASSVGGLAKNIQYF. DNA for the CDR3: TGTGCCAGCAGCGTAGGTGGGTTAGCCAAAAACATTCAGTACTTC.

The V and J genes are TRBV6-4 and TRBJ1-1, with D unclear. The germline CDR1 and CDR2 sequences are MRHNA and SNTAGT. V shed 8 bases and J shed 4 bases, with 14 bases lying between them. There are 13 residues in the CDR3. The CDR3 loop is CASSERTGTEAFF. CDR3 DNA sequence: TGTGCCAGCTCGGAGAGGACTGGCACTGAAGCTTTCTTT.

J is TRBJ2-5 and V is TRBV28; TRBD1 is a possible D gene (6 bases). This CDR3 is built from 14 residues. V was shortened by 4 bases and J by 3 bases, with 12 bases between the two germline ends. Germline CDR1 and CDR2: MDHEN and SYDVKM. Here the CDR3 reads CASSSGQLKETQYF. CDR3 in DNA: TGTGCCAGCAGTTCCGGACAGCTTAAAGAGACCCAGTACTTC.

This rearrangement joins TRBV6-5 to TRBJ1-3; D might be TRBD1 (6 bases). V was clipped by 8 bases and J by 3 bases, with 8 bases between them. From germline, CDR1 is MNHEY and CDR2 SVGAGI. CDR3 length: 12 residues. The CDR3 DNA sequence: TGTGCCAGCCAGGGGAATGGAAACACCATATATTTT. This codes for CASQGNGNTIYF.

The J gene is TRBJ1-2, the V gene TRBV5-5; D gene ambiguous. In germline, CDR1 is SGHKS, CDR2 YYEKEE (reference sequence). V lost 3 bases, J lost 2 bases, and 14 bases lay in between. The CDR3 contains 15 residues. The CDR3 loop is CASSSPLGSNYGYTF. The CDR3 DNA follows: TGTGCCAGCAGCTCCCCTCTGGGTAGCAACTATGGCTACACCTTC. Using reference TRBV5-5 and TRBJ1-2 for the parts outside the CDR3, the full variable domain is DAGVTQSPTHLIKTRGQQVTLRCSPISGHKSVSWYQQVLGQGPQFIFQYYEKEERGRGNFPDRFSARQFPNYSSELNVNALLLGDSALYLCASSSPLGSNYGYTFGSGTRLTVV.

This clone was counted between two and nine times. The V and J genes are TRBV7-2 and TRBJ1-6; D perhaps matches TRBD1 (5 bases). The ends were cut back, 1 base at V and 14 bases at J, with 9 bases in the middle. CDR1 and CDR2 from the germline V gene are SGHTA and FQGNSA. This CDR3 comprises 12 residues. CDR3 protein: CASSLGGLTLHF. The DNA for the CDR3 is TGTGCCAGCAGCTTAGGGGGGTTAACCCTCCACTTT.